This T cell receptor beta chain stems from a study of early T cells in non-severe SARS-CoV-2 infection. There are a few counts of this clonotype. The junction had 8 bases not matched to a gene; V was cut back by 0 bases and J by 6 bases. Per the germline V gene, CDR1 is SGDLS and CDR2 is YYNGEE. The length of the CDR3 is 16 residues. TCRdb reanalysed the 5' RACE reads using MiXCR and keeps one entry per CDR3 protein. The sample yields about 60,000 distinct CDR3 sequences, roughly 12% seen once. This chain links TRBV9 with TRBJ2-1; the match to TRBD2 covers 8 bases. The origin of this receptor is an adult who was a healthcare worker with PCR-confirmed SARS-CoV-2 infection or an uninfected control (not recorded which). What was sequenced was whole blood. The CDR3 DNA reads TGTGCCAGCAGCGTAGTATCTAGCGGGTACGCCAATGAGCAGTTCTTC. It encodes CASSVVSSGYANEQFF.